This T cell receptor beta chain is drawn from a study of sequential checkpoint blockade in melanoma. Looking at the study overall: First-line arms were nivolumab then ipilimumab, or the reverse, randomized 1:1. Maintenance nivolumab came after either treatment sequence.

Produced via immunoSEQ multiplex PCR; TCRdb's table is partial and in-frame only. The sample lists about 20,000 clones, 65% to 90% occurring once. The germline V gene has CDR1 MDHEN and CDR2 SYDVKM. V lost 6 bases to trimming and J lost 0 bases; unmatched junction nucleotides: 5. The CDR3 runs to 15 residues. The sample's treatment: randomized to nivolumab then ipilimumab (arm A) or the reverse (arm B). PBMC sorting kept live CD3+CD8+ cells without CD19 or CD56. The V and J genes are TRBV28 and TRBJ1-5, with 7 positions matching TRBD1. Sequenced here: CD8+ T cells sorted from blood (inferred from file names), sampled from a patient given nivolumab and ipilimumab in sequence. This TCR derives from a human donor with melanoma. The CDR3 bases are TGTGCCAGCAGGACAGGGACAAATAGCAATCAGCCCCAGCATTTT. Translating gives CASRTGTNSNQPQHF.